This TCR beta chain was profiled in a study of blood T cell repertoires in COVID-19. Study context: Researchers got acute and convalescent COVID-19 samples from the United States, Italy and Spain. Sample material is recorded as cDNA or gDNA derived from T cells, B-cell-depleted T cells, or PBMCs.

Methods used by the authors: For nucleated cells, counts were estimated from reference gene primer amplification. Here immunoSEQ multiplex PCR was the method, and the copy in TCRdb shows in-frame clones only, minus some. Clone size and the V and J calls come from that table; the DNA yielded D and trimming. The profile shows 200,000 to 300,000 clones, 70% to 85% of them singletons. Germline V gene sequence: CDR1 SGHTS, CDR2 YDEGEE. This CDR3 is built from 15 residues. J gave up 2 bases and V 4 bases, and 9 bases lay outside the gene matches. Sequenced: peripheral blood. J is TRBJ2-7 and V is TRBV5-8, with 7 bases fitting TRBD2. The TCR was taken from a man aged 40-49 years who had recovered from COVID-19. The CDR3 spells CASSLRASGTYEQYF. CDR3 sequence (DNA): TGTGCCAGCAGCCTACGGGCTAGCGGAACCTACGAGCAGTACTTC. The whole variable domain, filled in from reference TRBV5-8 and TRBJ2-7, reads EAGVTQSPTHLIKTRGQQATLRCSPISGHTSVYWYQQALGLGLQFLLWYDEGEERNRGNFPPRFSGRQFPNYSSELNVNALELEDSALYLCASSLRASGTYEQYFGPGTRLTVT.